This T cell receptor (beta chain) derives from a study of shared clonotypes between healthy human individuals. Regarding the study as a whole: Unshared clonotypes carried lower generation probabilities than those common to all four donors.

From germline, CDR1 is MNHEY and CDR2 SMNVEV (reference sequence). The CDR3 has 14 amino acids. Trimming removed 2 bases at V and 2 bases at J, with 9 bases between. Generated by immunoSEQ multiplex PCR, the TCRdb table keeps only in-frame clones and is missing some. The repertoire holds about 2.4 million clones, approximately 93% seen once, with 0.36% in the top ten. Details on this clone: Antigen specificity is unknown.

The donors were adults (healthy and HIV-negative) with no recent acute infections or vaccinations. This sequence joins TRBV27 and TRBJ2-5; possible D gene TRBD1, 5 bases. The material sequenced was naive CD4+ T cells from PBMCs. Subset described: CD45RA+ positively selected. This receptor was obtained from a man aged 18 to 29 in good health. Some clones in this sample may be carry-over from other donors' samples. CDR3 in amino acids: CASSLTGWQETQYF. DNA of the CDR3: TGTGCCAGCAGTTTAACAGGTTGGCAAGAGACCCAGTACTTC.